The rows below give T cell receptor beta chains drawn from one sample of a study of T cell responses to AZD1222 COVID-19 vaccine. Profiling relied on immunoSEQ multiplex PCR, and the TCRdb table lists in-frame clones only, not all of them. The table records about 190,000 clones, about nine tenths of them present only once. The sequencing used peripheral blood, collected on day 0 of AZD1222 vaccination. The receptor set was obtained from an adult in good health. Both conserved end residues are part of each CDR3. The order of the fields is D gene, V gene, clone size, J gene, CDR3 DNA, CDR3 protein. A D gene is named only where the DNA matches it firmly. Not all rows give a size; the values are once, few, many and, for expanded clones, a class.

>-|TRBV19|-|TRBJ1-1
TGTGCCAGTAGTATAGCGGGGGCCGGGAGCACTGAAGCTTTCTTT
CASSIAGAGSTEAFF
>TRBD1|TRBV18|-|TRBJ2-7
TGTGCCAGCTCACCAGCAGTGGGACAGGGGGCGGGGGAGCAGTACTTC
CASSPAVGQGAGEQYF
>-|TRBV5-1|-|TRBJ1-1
TGCGCCAGCAGCATGGACGGACGAAACACTGAAGCTTTCTTT
CASSMDGRNTEAFF
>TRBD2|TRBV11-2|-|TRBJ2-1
TGTGCCAGCAGCTTAGTTGCGGGAGGGCGGGTTGAGCAGTTCTTC
CASSLVAGGRVEQFF
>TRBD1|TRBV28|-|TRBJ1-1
TGTGCCAGCAGTTTGGGGACAGAGAACACTGAAGCTTTCTTT
CASSLGTENTEAFF
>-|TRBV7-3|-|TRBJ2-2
TGTGCCAGCAGCTTTGAGCTAGACGAAGGGGCCGGGGAGCTGTTTTTT
CASSFELDEGAGELFF
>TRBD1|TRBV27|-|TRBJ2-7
TGTGCCAGCAGACGACCCGGGACAGCAAACTACGAGCAGTACTTC
CASRRPGTANYEQYF
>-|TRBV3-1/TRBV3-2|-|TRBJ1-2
TGTGCCAGCAGCCACGATTTGGCTGGCTACACCTTC
CASSHDLAGYTF
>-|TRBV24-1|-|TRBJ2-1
TGTGCCACCAGTGCTCCTAGACCAAGAGACAATGAGCAGTTCTTC
CATSAPRPRDNEQFF
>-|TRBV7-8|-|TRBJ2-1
TGTGCCAGCGCTCCAAGGGACGGGGTGCTCAATGAGCAGTTCTTC
CASAPRDGVLNEQFF
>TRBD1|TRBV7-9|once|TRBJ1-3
TGTGCCAGCAGCGCAACAGGGGCAGGTGGAAACACCATATATTTT
CASSATGAGGNTIYF
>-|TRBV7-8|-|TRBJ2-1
TGTGCCAGCAGCTCTCCGAGGGACGGAGCCTACAATGAGCAGTTCTTC
CASSSPRDGAYNEQFF
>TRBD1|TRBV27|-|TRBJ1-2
TGTGCCAGCAAGACAGGGGGCACGTCGGGAGGCTACACCTTC
CASKTGGTSGGYTF
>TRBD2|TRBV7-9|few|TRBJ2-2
TGTGCCAGCAGCTTAGGACATAGCGGGAGCGGTGCCGGGGAGCTGTTTTTT
CASSLGHSGSGAGELFF
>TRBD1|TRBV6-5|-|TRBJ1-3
TGTGCCAGCAGAGGACAGGGTTTTTTTGGAAACACCATATATTTT
CASRGQGFFGNTIYF
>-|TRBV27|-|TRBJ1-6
TGTGCCAGCAGTCCACTCCGAGTTGATAATTCACCCCTCCACTTT
CASSPLRVDNSPLHF
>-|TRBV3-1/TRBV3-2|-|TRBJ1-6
TGTGCCAGCAGCCAGGGTGGCCCTCGGGCACCCCTCCACTTT
CASSQGGPRAPLHF
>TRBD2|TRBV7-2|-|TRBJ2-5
TGTGCCAGCAGCCCCGGGGAGGGATGGGGGACCCAGTACTTC
CASSPGEGWGTQYF
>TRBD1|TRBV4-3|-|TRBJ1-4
TGCGCCAGCAGCCAGGGGACAGCGGGAGGTGAAAAACTGTTTTTT
CASSQGTAGGEKLFF
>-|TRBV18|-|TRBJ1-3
TGTGCCAGCTCACCAGCCACGGGTGGAAACACCATATATTTT
CASSPATGGNTIYF
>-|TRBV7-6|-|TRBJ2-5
TGTGCCAGCAGCTTAGGACCTAGTATAGAGACCCAGTACTTC
CASSLGPSIETQYF
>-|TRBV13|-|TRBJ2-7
TGTGCCAGCAGGAGGGCCAGCTACGAGCAGTACTTC
CASRRASYEQYF
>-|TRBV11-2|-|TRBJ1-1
TGTGCCAGCAGCTGGGCGAAGGGAACTGAAGCTTTCTTT
CASSWAKGTEAFF
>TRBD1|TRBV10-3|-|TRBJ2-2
TGTGCCATCAGTGAGTCAGGGACAGGGGGCTACACCGGGGAGCTGTTTTTT
CAISESGTGGYTGELFF
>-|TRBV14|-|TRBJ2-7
TGTGCCAGCAGCCAAGGCTCCTATTACTACGAGCAGTACTTC
CASSQGSYYYEQYF
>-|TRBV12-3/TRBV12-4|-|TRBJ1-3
TGTGCCACCCGGACGGGCAGAAACACCATATATTTT
CATRTGRNTIYF
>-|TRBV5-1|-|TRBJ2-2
TGCGCCAGCAGCTTGGACGTGGGATCTACCGGGGAGCTGTTTTTT
CASSLDVGSTGELFF
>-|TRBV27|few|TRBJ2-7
TGTGCCAGCAGAACACGCGGGACCTCCTACGAGCAGTACTTC
CASRTRGTSYEQYF
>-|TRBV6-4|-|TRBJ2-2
TGTGCCAGCAGTGGGGACACCGACGCCGGGGAGCTGTTTTTT
CASSGDTDAGELFF
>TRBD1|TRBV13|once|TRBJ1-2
TGTGCCAGCAGCTTAAAGGGACAGGGTCTCTACTATGGCTACACCTTC
CASSLKGQGLYYGYTF
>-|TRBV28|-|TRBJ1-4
TGTGCCAGCAGTTTAAAATCCGAAAAACTGTTTTTT
CASSLKSEKLFF
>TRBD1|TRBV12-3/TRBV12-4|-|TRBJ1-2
TGTGCCAGCAGCGACAGGGGTGCGAGCTACACCTTC
CASSDRGASYTF
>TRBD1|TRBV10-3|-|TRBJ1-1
TGTGCCATCAGGGAGGACAGGGCTTCTGAAGCTTTCTTT
CAIREDRASEAFF
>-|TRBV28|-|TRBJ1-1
TGTGCCAGCAGTTGGTTTGGTGACACTGAAGCTTTCTTT
CASSWFGDTEAFF
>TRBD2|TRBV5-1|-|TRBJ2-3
TGCGCCAGCAGCCGTACTCAGCGGGGGGGCCTTACAACAGATACGCAGTATTTT
CASSRTQRGGLTTDTQYF
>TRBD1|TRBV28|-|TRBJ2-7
TGTGCCAGCAGTTCGACAGGGGTAGACGAGCAGTACTTC
CASSSTGVDEQYF
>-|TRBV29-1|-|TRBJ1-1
TGCAGCGTTGAAGATCAGGATATAAGGGCTTTCTTT
CSVEDQDIRAFF
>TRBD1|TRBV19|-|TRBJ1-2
TGTGCCAGCGCTTCGGGACAGGGATACTATGGCTACACCTTC
CASASGQGYYGYTF
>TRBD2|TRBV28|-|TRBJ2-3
TGTGCCAGCAGTTTATTGGGTACGGGAGGGTGGAGCACAGATACGCAGTATTTT
CASSLLGTGGWSTDTQYF
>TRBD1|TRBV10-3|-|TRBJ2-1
TGTGCCATCAGGCCCATAACAGGGGGCTCCTACAATGAGCAGTTCTTC
CAIRPITGGSYNEQFF
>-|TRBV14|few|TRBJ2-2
TGTGCCAGCAGCCAAGATTTCCCGGGGGCTGGGAACACCGGGGAGCTGTTTTTT
CASSQDFPGAGNTGELFF